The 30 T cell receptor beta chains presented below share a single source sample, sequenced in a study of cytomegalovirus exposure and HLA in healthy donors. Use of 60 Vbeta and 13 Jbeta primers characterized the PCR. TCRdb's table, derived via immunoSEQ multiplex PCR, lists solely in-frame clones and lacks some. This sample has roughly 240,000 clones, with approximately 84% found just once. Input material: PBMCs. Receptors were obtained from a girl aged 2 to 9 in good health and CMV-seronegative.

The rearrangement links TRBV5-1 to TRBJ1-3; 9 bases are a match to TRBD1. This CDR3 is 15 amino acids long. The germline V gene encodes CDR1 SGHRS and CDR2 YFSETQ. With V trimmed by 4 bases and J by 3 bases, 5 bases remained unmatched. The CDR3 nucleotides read TGCGCCAGCAGCCTGGGACAGGGAAATGGAAACACCATATATTTT. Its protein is CASSLGQGNGNTIYF.

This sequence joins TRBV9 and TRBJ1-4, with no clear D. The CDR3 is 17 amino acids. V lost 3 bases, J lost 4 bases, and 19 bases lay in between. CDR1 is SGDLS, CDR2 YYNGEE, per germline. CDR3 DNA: TGTGCCAGCAGCGGCGACGACTTTATTGTTGGTAATGAAAAACTGTTTTTT. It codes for CASSGDDFIVGNEKLFF. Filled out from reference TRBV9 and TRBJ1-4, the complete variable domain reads DSGVTQTPKHLITATGQRVTLRCSPRSGDLSVYWYQQSLDQGLQFLIQYYNGEERAKGNILERFSAQQFPDLHSELNLSSLELGDSALYFCASSGDDFIVGNEKLFFGSGTQLSVL.

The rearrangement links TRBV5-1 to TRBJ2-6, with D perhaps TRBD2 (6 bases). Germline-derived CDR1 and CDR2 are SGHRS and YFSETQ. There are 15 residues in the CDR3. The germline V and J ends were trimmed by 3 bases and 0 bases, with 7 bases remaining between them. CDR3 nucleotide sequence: TGCGCCAGCAGCTCGGGACTCTCTGGGGCCAACGTCCTGACTTTC. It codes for CASSSGLSGANVLTF.

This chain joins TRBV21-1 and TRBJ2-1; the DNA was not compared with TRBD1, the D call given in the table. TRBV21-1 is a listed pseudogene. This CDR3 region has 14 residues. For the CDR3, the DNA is TGTGCCAGCAGCAAAGGGGACAGCTACAATGAGCAGTTCTTC. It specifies CASSKGDSYNEQFF.

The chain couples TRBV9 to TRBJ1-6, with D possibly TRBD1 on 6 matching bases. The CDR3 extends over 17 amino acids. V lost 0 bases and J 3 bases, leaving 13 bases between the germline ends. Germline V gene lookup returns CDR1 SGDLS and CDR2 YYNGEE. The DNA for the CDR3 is TGTGCCAGCAGCGTAGCAGGGGTCGACCTCTATAATTCACCCCTCCACTTT. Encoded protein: CASSVAGVDLYNSPLHF.

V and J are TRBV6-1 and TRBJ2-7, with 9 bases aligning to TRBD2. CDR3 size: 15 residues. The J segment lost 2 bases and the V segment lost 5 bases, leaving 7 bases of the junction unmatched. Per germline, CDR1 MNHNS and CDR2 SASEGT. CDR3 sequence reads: CASSSGLAITYEQYF. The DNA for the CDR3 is TGTGCCAGCAGTTCCGGACTAGCGATAACCTACGAGCAGTACTTC.

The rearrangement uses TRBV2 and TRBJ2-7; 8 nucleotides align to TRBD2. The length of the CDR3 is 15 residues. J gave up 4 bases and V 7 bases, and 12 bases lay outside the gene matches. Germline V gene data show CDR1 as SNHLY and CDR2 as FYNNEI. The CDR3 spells CASTERELPTYEQYF. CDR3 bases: TGTGCCAGCACCGAGCGGGAGCTTCCCACTTACGAGCAGTACTTC. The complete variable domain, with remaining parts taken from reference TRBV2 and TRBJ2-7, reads EPEVTQTPSHQVTQMGQEVILRCVPISNHLYFYWYRQILGQKVEFLVSFYNNEISEKSEIFDDQFSVERPDGSNFTLKIRSTKLEDSAMYFCASTERELPTYEQYFGPGTRLTVT.

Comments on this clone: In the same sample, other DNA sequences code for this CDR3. Here the CDR3 reads CASSLTGDTEAFF. CDR3 sequence (DNA): TGCGCCAGCAGCTTGACAGGAGACACTGAAGCTTTCTTT. V usage is TRBV5-1 and J usage is TRBJ1-1; the D gene is possibly TRBD1 (5 bases). Trimming pared 1 base from V and 3 bases from J, leaving 7 bases between. Germline lookup yields CDR1 SGHRS and CDR2 YFSETQ. This CDR3 has 13 amino acids.

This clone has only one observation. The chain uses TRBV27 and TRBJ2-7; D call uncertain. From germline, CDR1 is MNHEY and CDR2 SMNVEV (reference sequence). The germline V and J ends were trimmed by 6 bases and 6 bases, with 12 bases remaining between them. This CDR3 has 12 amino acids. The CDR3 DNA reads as TGTGCCAGCAGCAGGCCCTCATCCGAGCAGTACTTC. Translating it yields CASSRPSSEQYF.

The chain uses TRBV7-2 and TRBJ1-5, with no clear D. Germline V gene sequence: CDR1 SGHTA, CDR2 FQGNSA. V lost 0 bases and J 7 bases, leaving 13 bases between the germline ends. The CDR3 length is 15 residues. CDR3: CASSLADTLSQPQHF. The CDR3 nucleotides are TGTGCCAGCAGCTTAGCAGACACCCTTTCCCAGCCCCAGCATTTT.

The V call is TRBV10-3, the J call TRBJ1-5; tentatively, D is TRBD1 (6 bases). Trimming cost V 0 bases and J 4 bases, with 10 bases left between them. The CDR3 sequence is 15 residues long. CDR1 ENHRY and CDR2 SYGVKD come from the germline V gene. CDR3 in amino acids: CAISESTGQNQPQHF. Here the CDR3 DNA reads TGTGCCATCAGTGAGTCGACGGGACAAAATCAGCCCCAGCATTTT.

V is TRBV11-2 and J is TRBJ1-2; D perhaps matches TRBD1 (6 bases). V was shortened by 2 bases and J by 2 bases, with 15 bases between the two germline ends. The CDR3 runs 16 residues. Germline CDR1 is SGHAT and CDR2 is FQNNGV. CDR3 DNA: TGTGCCAGCAGCTTATTCCAGGGGTCAGCGAACTATGGCTACACCTTC. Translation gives CASSLFQGSANYGYTF.

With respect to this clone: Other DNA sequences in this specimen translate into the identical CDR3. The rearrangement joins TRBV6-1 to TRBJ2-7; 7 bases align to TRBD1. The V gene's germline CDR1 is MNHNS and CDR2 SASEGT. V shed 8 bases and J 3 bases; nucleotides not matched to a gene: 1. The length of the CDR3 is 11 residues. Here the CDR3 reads CASSGGYEQYF. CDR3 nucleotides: TGTGCCAGCTCAGGGGGCTACGAGCAGTACTTC.

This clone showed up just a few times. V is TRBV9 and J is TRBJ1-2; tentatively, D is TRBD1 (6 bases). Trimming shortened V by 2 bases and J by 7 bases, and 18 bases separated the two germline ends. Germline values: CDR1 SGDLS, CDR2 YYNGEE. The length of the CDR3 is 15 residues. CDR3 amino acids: CASSVLQGSAGGYTF. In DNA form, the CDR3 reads TGTGCCAGCAGCGTTTTACAGGGCTCTGCCGGTGGCTACACCTTC.

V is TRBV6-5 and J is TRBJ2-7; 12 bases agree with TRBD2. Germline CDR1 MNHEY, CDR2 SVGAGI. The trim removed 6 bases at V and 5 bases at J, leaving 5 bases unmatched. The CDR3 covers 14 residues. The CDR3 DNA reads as TGTGCCAGCAGCAGACTAGCGGGAGTGAACGAGCAGTACTTC. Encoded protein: CASSRLAGVNEQYF.

The CDR3 DNA reads as TGTGCCAGCAGCACTTTGACAGATACGCAGTATTTT. This sequence encodes CASSTLTDTQYF. The genes are TRBV7-6 and TRBJ2-3; D unresolved. Trimming took off 5 bases at V and 3 bases at J, with 6 bases between the two ends. Per germline, CDR1 SGHVS and CDR2 FNYEAQ. The length of the CDR3 is 12 residues.

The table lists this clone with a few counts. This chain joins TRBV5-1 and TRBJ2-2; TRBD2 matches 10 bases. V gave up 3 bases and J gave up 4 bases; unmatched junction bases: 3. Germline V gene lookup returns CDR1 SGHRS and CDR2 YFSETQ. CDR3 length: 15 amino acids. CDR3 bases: TGCGCCAGCAGCTCATCTAGCGGGAGCACCGGGGAGCTGTTTTTT. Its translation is CASSSSSGSTGELFF.

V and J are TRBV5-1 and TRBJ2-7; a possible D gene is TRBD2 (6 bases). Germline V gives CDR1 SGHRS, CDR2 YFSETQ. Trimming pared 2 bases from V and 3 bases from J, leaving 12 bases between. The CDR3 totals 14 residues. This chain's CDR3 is CASSFGGENYEQYF. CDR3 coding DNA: TGCGCCAGCAGCTTTGGAGGGGAAAACTACGAGCAGTACTTC.

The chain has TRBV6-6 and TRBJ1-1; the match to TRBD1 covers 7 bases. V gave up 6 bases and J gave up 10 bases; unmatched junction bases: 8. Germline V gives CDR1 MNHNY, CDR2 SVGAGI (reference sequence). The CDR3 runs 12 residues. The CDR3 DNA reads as TGTGCCAGCAGACGAGACAGGGTTGGAGCTTTCTTT. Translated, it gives CASRRDRVGAFF.

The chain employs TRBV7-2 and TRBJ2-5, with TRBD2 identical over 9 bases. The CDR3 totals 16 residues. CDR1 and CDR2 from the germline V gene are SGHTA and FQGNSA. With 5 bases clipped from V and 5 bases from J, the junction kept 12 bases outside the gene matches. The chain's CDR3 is CASSREGSGGRETQYF. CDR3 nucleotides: TGTGCCAGCAGCCGAGAGGGTAGCGGGGGTAGGGAGACCCAGTACTTC.

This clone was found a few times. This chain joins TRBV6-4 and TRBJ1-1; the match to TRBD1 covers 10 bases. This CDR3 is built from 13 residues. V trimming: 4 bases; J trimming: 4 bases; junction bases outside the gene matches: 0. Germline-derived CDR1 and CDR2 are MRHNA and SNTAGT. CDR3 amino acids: CASSGTGGTEAFF. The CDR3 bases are TGTGCCAGCAGTGGGACAGGGGGCACTGAAGCTTTCTTT.

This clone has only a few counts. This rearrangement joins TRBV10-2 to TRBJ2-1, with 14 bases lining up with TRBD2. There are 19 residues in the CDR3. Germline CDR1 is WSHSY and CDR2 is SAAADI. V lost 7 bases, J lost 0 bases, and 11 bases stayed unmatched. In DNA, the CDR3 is TGCGCCAGCAAACGATTCGGGACTAGCGGGAGAGGCTCCTACAATGAGCAGTTCTTC. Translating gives CASKRFGTSGRGSYNEQFF.

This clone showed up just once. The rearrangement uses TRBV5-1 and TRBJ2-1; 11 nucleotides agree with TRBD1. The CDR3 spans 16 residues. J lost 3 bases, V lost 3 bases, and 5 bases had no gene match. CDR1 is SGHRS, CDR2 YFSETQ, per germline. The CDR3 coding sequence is TGCGCCAGCAGCTGGGGGGGACAGGGGGGCTACAATGAGCAGTTCTTC. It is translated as CASSWGGQGGYNEQFF.

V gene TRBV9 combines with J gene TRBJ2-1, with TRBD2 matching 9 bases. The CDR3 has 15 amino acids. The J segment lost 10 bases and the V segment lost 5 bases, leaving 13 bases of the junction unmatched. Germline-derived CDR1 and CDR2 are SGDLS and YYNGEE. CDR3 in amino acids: CASSEQGLASEEQFF. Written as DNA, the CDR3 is TGTGCCAGCAGTGAACAAGGACTAGCGAGTGAAGAGCAGTTCTTC.

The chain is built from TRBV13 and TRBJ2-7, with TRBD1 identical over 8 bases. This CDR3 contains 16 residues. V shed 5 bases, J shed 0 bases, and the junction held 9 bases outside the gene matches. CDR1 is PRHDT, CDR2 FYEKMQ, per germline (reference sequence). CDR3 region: CASSPRGRLSSYEQYF. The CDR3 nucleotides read TGTGCCAGCAGCCCCAGGGGGCGACTTTCCTCCTACGAGCAGTACTTC.

CDR3 coding DNA: TGCAGTGCTAGTTTATTGTTGGAGCAGTTCTTC. It codes for CSASLLLEQFF. The genes are TRBV20-1 and TRBJ2-1, with D unclear. Germline loops: CDR1 DFQATT, CDR2 SNEGSKA (reference sequence). Trimming took off 3 bases at V and 10 bases at J, with 10 bases between the two ends. The CDR3 contains 11 residues.

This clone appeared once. In nucleotides, the CDR3 is TGTGCCAGCAGCTTGTCGCCGGGAGGCTACACCTTC. This codes for CASSLSPGGYTF. This chain uses TRBV5-8 with TRBJ1-2; D remains ambiguous. The ends were cut back, 1 base at V and 8 bases at J, with 9 bases in the middle. Germline CDR1 and CDR2: SGHTS and YDEGEE. This CDR3 comprises 12 residues.

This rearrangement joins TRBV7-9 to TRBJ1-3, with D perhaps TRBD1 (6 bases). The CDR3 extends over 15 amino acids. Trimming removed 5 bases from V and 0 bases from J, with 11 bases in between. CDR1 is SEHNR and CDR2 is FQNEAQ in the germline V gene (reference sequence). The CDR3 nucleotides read TGTGCCAGCAGCGCGAGGGACATCTCTGGAAACACCATATATTTT. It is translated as CASSARDISGNTIYF.

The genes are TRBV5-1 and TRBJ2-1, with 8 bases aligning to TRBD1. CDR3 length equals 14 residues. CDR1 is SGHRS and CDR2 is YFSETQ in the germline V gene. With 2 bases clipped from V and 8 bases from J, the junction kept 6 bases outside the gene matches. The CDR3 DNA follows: TGCGCCAGCAGCTTTGGACAGGGATCGGATGAGCAGTTCTTC. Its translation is CASSFGQGSDEQFF.

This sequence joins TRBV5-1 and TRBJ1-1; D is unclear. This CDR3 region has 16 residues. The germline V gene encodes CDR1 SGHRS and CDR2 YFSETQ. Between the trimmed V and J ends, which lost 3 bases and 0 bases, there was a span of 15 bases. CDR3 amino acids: CASSYRFEGMNTEAFF. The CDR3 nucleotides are TGCGCCAGCAGCTATAGGTTCGAGGGCATGAACACTGAAGCTTTCTTT.